This note documents a single TCR beta chain sequence. Its antigen remains unknown. The sample belongs to a study of CD8 T cells in ankylosing spondylitis. This CDR3 has 15 amino acids. After removal of 7 bases from V and 7 bases from J, the junction contained 10 bases not matched to a gene. CDR1 MGHRA and CDR2 YSYEKL come from the germline V gene. TCRdb reanalysed the 5' RACE reads using MiXCR and keeps one entry per CDR3 protein. The data show fewer than 250,000 distinct CDR3 sequences, roughly 32% seen once. The study, taken as a whole, reports: Typical of ankylosing spondylitis blood, it appeared, was a TCR beta motif of 7 or 8 highly homologous variants. Reports of some motif variants in reactive arthritis synovial fluid and blood predate this one. Within peripheral blood, clones linked to disease were CD8+ and relatively rare. Disease-linked clones reportedly concentrated significantly in matched ankylosing spondylitis synovial fluid.

The source of this sequence is a male donor with ankylosing spondylitis or in good health (not recorded which). Sequencing was done on a sample of blood, either unsorted or a sorted T cell fraction (not recorded which). The chain carries TRBV4-1 and TRBJ2-1; TRBD2 matches 10 bases. In DNA, the CDR3 is TGCGCCAGCACCGAAAGAACTAGCGGGGCAAATGAGCAGTTCTTC. Its translation is CASTERTSGANEQFF.